Below, 12 T cell receptor beta chains from the same sample are listed, as sequenced in a study of regulatory T cells in long-lasting Graves disease. As for time point: persistent/refractory GD, antithyroid drugs over 5 years with positive TRAb. The authors made the TCR library using RNA they extracted from PBMCs. TCR beta libraries were built with iRepertoire HTBI primers and Arm-PCR of CDR3 regions. TCRdb independently ran MiXCR on the multiplex PCR reads; one entry per CDR3 protein. The table includes some 440,000 distinct CDR3 sequences, more than 20% detected once. The sequences come from peripheral blood mononuclear cells (PBMCs), collected when the disease was refractory, from a patient treated with antithyroid drugs. These receptors came from a female donor with Graves disease.

J is TRBJ2-2 and V is TRBV7-2; D may correspond to TRBD1 or TRBD2 (5 bases each). The CDR3 runs 17 residues. Germline CDR1 and CDR2: SGHTA and FQGNSA. V lost 1 base to trimming and J lost 0 bases, with 12 bases between them. CDR3 in DNA: TGTGCCAGCAGCTTAGTTTGGGGGTCGACGAACACCGGGGAGCTGTTTTTT. Residues: CASSLVWGSTNTGELFF.

This clonotype was seen ten or more times. V usage is TRBV30 and J usage is TRBJ1-1; TRBD1 matches at 8 bases. The CDR3 spans 13 residues. Germline V lookup: CDR1 GTSNPN, CDR2 SVGIG (reference sequence). V shed 5 bases and J 4 bases; nucleotides not matched to a gene: 6. The CDR3 spells CAWDRGGGTEAFF. Written as DNA, the CDR3 is TGTGCCTGGGACAGGGGCGGGGGCACTGAAGCTTTCTTT.

The chain carries TRBV11-2 and TRBJ2-2; D gene ambiguous. Looked up from germline, CDR1 is SGHAT and CDR2 is FQNNGV. Between the trimmed V and J ends, which lost 5 bases and 6 bases, there was a span of 19 bases. The CDR3 length is 16 residues. The CDR3 protein is CASSPRMARDAGELFF. The CDR3, as DNA: TGTGCCAGCAGCCCCCGGATGGCCCGAGATGCCGGGGAGCTGTTTTTT. Drawing the rest from reference TRBV11-2 and TRBJ2-2, the complete variable domain is EAGVAQSPRYKIIEKRQSVAFWCNPISGHATLYWYQQILGQGPKLLIQFQNNGVVDDSQLPKDRFSAERLKGVDSTLKIQPAKLEDSAVYLCASSPRMARDAGELFFGEGSRLTVL.

J is TRBJ2-7 and V is TRBV7-8, with 7 bases matching TRBD2. Germline V gene data show CDR1 as SGHVS and CDR2 as FQNEAQ. CDR3 length equals 15 residues. Germline trimming cut 6 bases from V and 3 bases from J; bases unmatched to any gene: 11. CDR3 in amino acids: CASRKDSGGGYEQYF. The CDR3 bases are TGTGCCAGCAGGAAGGACTCGGGGGGTGGCTACGAGCAGTACTTC.

Turning to this clonotype: This may be a read error, as it is one base from a much larger clone. This sequence joins TRBV6-1 and TRBJ2-5; possible D gene TRBD1, 6 bases. There are 16 residues in the CDR3. The V gene lost 6 bases and the J gene lost 0 bases, with 17 bases spanning the gap. Germline V gene sequence: CDR1 MNHNS, CDR2 SASEGT. In nucleotides, the CDR3 is TGTGCCAGCAGAAGGGGGAGCGGACAGTACCAAGAGACCCAGTACTTC. Its protein product is CASRRGSGQYQETQYF.

This clonotype was counted ten times or more. The chain recombines TRBV6-1 with TRBJ1-2; 8 bases line up with TRBD1. Germline V gives CDR1 MNHNS, CDR2 SASEGT. The CDR3 spans 14 residues. The ends lost 7 bases at V and 3 bases at J; junction bases unmatched: 7. CDR3 bases: TGTGCCAGCATCAATCAGGGGGCAGACTATGGCTACACCTTC. It is translated as CASINQGADYGYTF.

Many counts were recorded for this clonotype. This chain links TRBV11-2 with TRBJ1-2; 8 bases fit TRBD1. Germline loops: CDR1 SGHAT, CDR2 FQNNGV. CDR3 length: 14 amino acids. V was pared by 0 bases and J by 8 bases, with 5 bases of the junction left unmatched. The CDR3 protein is CASSLESRGQGYTF. CDR3 nucleotides: TGTGCCAGCAGCTTAGAGTCCAGGGGGCAAGGCTACACCTTC.

This clonotype was seen a handful of times. The chain recombines TRBV5-1 with TRBJ2-2, with TRBD2 as a possible D gene (6 bases). Germline values: CDR1 SGHRS, CDR2 YFSETQ. This CDR3 contains 16 residues. With 1 base removed from V and 4 bases from J, the gap between germline ends came to 14 bases. The DNA for the CDR3 is TGCGCCAGCAGCTTGTACTGGGGTAGCGGCACCGGGGAGCTGTTTTTT. Residues: CASSLYWGSGTGELFF.

This chain connects TRBV19 to TRBJ2-7; 8 nucleotides agree with TRBD1. After removal of 4 bases from V and 1 base from J, the junction contained 3 bases not matched to a gene. Germline V lookup: CDR1 LNHDA, CDR2 SQIVND (reference sequence). The CDR3 is 14 residues long. The CDR3 here is CASSKQGGSYEQYF. Here the CDR3 DNA reads TGTGCCAGTAGTAAACAGGGGGGTTCCTACGAGCAGTACTTC.

The chain has TRBV7-9 and TRBJ2-7; tentative D call: TRBD1 (6 bases). The CDR3 extends over 15 amino acids. V was pared by 4 bases and J by 0 bases, with 13 bases between. Germline lookup yields CDR1 SEHNR and CDR2 FQNEAQ (reference sequence). The CDR3 here is CASSSRDKSSYEQYF. DNA for the CDR3: TGTGCCAGCAGCTCACGGGACAAGAGCTCCTACGAGCAGTACTTC.

The rearrangement links TRBV7-8 to TRBJ2-2; D is uncertain. Trimming shortened V by 5 bases and J by 4 bases, and 14 bases separated the two germline ends. CDR3 length: 15 amino acids. The V gene's germline CDR1 is SGHVS and CDR2 FQNEAQ. The CDR3 reads CASSPNEAITGELFF. In DNA, the CDR3 is TGTGCCAGCAGCCCCAACGAGGCCATCACCGGGGAGCTGTTTTTT.

The chain joins TRBV5-1 to TRBJ2-4; D uncertain. V dropped 0 bases and J dropped 8 bases, with 12 bases sitting between them. The CDR3 is made up of 14 amino acids. Per the germline V gene, CDR1 is SGHRS and CDR2 is YFSETQ. The CDR3 nucleotides are TGCGCCAGCAGCTTGGTTGGCCTCTGGGACATTCAGTACTTC. Translated, it gives CASSLVGLWDIQYF. The complete variable domain, with remaining parts taken from reference TRBV5-1 and TRBJ2-4, reads KAGVTQTPRYLIKTRGQQVTLSCSPISGHRSVSWYQQTPGQGLQFLFEYFSETQRNKGNFPGRFSGRQFSNSRSEMNVSTLELGDSALYLCASSLVGLWDIQYFGAGTRLSVL.